This T cell receptor (beta chain) was identified in a study of blood T cell repertoires in COVID-19. Germline V gene sequence: CDR1 SGHDN, CDR2 FVKESK. This CDR3 spans 13 amino acids. Between the trimmed V and J ends, which lost 4 bases and 6 bases, there was a span of 12 bases. Data came from immunoSEQ multiplex PCR; TCRdb stores just in-frame clones and leaves some out. The sample contains 450,000 or so clones, about 87% of which appear only once. The sequencing input was peripheral blood. The TCR was taken from a man aged 18 to 30 with COVID-19, enrolled during active disease. The chain combines TRBV14 with TRBJ1-1; D remains unclear. This CDR3 is CASSRVAGSEAFF. CDR3 coding DNA: TGTGCCAGCAGCCGCGTGGCGGGGTCTGAAGCTTTCTTT.